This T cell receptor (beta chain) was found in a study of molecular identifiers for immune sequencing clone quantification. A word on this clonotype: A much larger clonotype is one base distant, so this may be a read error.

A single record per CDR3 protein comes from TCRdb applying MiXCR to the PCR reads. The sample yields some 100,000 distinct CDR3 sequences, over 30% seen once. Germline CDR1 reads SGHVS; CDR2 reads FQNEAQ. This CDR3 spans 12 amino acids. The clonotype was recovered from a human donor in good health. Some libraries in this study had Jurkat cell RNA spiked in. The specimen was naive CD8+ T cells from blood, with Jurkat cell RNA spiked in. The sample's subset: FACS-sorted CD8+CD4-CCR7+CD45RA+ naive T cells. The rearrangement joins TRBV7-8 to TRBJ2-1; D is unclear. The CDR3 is CASSLPSNEQSF. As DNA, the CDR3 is TGTGCCAGCAGCTTACCCTCTAATGAGCAGTCCTTC.